The 28 T cell receptor beta chains below all came from one sample that was sequenced in a study of T cell changes during pregnancy in multiple sclerosis. The repertoire was sequenced with immunoSEQ multiplex PCR; TCRdb's copy has only in-frame clones and lacks some. The sample records about 46,000 clones, around 92% being singletons. The material sequenced was CD8+ T cells from peripheral blood mononuclear cells, taken in the first trimester of pregnancy. These receptors were collected from a female donor with multiple sclerosis, enrolled in a pregnancy study.

V and J are TRBV29-1 and TRBJ2-7; TRBD1 matches at 7 bases. The CDR3 sequence is 12 residues long. V shed 7 bases, J shed 2 bases, and the junction held 5 bases outside the gene matches. Germline V gene sequence: CDR1 SQVTM, CDR2 ANQGSEA. The CDR3 sequence is CSAGQVPYEQYF. The CDR3 DNA is TGCAGCGCCGGACAGGTTCCCTACGAGCAGTACTTC.

This chain connects TRBV7-9 to TRBJ2-7; TRBD2 agrees at 7 bases. Germline CDR1 SEHNR, CDR2 FQNEAQ (reference sequence). Trimming took 5 bases from V and 4 from J; bases not matched to a gene: 8. The CDR3 spans 14 residues. This chain's CDR3 is CASSVGGGEYEQYF. CDR3 sequence (DNA): TGTGCCAGCAGCGTGGGGGGGGGAGAGTACGAGCAGTACTTC.

The J gene is TRBJ1-1, the V gene TRBV10-3; 8 bases align to TRBD1. This CDR3 has 13 amino acids. CDR1 ENHRY and CDR2 SYGVKD come from the germline V gene. The ends lost 11 bases at V and 5 bases at J; junction bases unmatched: 10. The CDR3 reads CAPKDRVRTEAFF. In nucleotides, the CDR3 is TGTGCCCCCAAGGACAGGGTGAGGACTGAAGCTTTCTTT.

The chain recombines TRBV27 with TRBJ2-1; D might be TRBD1 (6 bases). The CDR3 has 15 amino acids. Trimming took 4 bases from V and 2 from J, leaving 12 bases between them. The germline V gene has CDR1 MNHEY and CDR2 SMNVEV (reference sequence). The DNA of the CDR3 is TGTGCCAGCAGTTCCTCGGGACATCCCTACAATGAGCAGTTCTTC. Amino acids: CASSSSGHPYNEQFF.

The V call is TRBV27, the J call TRBJ2-7, with D hard to call. The germline CDR1 and CDR2 sequences are MNHEY and SMNVEV (reference sequence). There are 14 residues in the CDR3. The V and J ends lost 10 bases and 6 bases respectively, with 22 bases between them. CDR3 in DNA: TGTGCCACGAGTAGGAGTAGTTCGTCCCGCGAGCAGTACTTC. Residues: CATSRSSSSREQYF.

The J gene is TRBJ1-4, the V gene TRBV7-2; D is possibly TRBD1 (5 bases). The CDR3 extends over 15 amino acids. Germline V gene lookup returns CDR1 SGHTA and CDR2 FQGNSA. V was pared by 5 bases and J by 8 bases, with 18 bases between. CDR3 sequence reads: CASSLRDLVGEKLFF. CDR3 sequence (DNA): TGTGCCAGCAGCCTCCGGGACTTAGTCGGAGAAAAACTGTTTTTT.

The V call is TRBV27, the J call TRBJ1-1, with D perhaps matching TRBD1 (5 bases). The ends were cut back, 5 bases at V and 0 bases at J, with 10 bases in the middle. Germline CDR1 reads MNHEY; CDR2 reads SMNVEV (reference sequence). The CDR3 runs to 14 residues. Written as DNA, the CDR3 is TGTGCCAGCAGTCCAGCAGGGTTGAACACTGAAGCTTTCTTT. Encoded protein: CASSPAGLNTEAFF.

This chain uses TRBV19 with TRBJ2-7, with 10 bases that match TRBD2. This CDR3 has 14 amino acids. Looked up from germline, CDR1 is LNHDA and CDR2 is SQIVND (reference sequence). The V gene end was trimmed by 3 bases and the J gene end by 7 bases; junction bases not matched to a gene: 6. The CDR3: CASSMASGRGEQYF. The DNA for the CDR3 is TGTGCCAGTAGTATGGCTAGCGGGAGAGGTGAGCAGTACTTC.

The chain has TRBV7-9 and TRBJ1-4; TRBD1 matches 7 bases. There are 18 residues in the CDR3. V shed 3 bases, J shed 5 bases, and the junction held 15 bases outside the gene matches. CDR1 SEHNR and CDR2 FQNEAQ come from the germline V gene (reference sequence). In DNA, the CDR3 is TGTGCCAGCAGCTTTCCCGGGACAGCCTCAAGTCGGAATGAAAAACTGTTTTTT. Translation: CASSFPGTASSRNEKLFF.

This clone was picked up one time. The V and J genes are TRBV6-6 and TRBJ1-2; D might be TRBD1 (6 bases). The CDR3 sequence is 13 residues long. Trimming removed 2 bases at V and 8 bases at J, with 12 bases between. CDR1 MNHNY and CDR2 SVGAGI come from the germline V gene (reference sequence). The CDR3 DNA reads TGTGCCAGCAGTTACGGGGGCGCCGAGGGCTACACCTTC. As protein: CASSYGGAEGYTF.

This sequence joins TRBV7-2 and TRBJ2-7, with 8 positions matching TRBD1. The germline CDR1 and CDR2 sequences are SGHTA and FQGNSA. The CDR3 is 15 amino acids. Trimming cost V 4 bases and J 0 bases; bases outside gene matches: 5. The CDR3 protein is CASSWTTGGSYEQYF. CDR3 bases: TGTGCCAGCAGCTGGACCACAGGGGGCTCCTACGAGCAGTACTTC.

The V gene is TRBV19, the J gene TRBJ1-1, with 12 bases that match TRBD1. Trimming took 5 bases from V and 0 from J; bases not matched to a gene: 7. Germline loops: CDR1 LNHDA, CDR2 SQIVND (reference sequence). The CDR3 contains 17 residues. CDR3 DNA: TGTGCCAGTAGTCGGGGGACAGGGGGCATGATGAACACTGAAGCTTTCTTT. The encoded protein is CASSRGTGGMMNTEAFF.

The genes are TRBV2 and TRBJ1-5, with D uncertain. CDR3 size: 14 residues. Looked up from germline, CDR1 is SNHLY and CDR2 is FYNNEI. V was pared by 4 bases and J by 1 base, with 8 bases between. The CDR3 nucleotides are TGTGCCAGCAGTGGGACTGGGAGCAATCAGCCCCAGCATTTT. As protein: CASSGTGSNQPQHF.

J is TRBJ1-5 and V is TRBV5-1; D possibly corresponds to TRBD1 (5 bases). V was cut by 3 bases and J by 4 bases, with 8 bases left in between. Per the germline V gene, CDR1 is SGHRS and CDR2 is YFSETQ. The CDR3 is made up of 13 amino acids. The CDR3 sequence is CASSWGFNQPQHF. Here the CDR3 DNA reads TGCGCCAGCAGCTGGGGCTTTAATCAGCCCCAGCATTTT.

The gene calls are TRBV20-1 and TRBJ1-1; D is undetermined. Per germline, CDR1 DFQATT and CDR2 SNEGSKA (reference sequence). This CDR3 has 11 amino acids. V was cut by 0 bases and J by 4 bases, with 3 bases left in between. In nucleotides, the CDR3 is TGCAGTGCTAGAGAGAGCACTGAAGCTTTCTTT. As protein: CSARESTEAFF.

The chain couples TRBV10-1 to TRBJ2-7, with a weak D call TRBD2 (5 bases). The CDR3 covers 12 residues. V lost 7 bases, J lost 4 bases, and 11 bases lay in between. Germline assignment: CDR1 WNHNN and CDR2 SYGVQD (reference sequence). The CDR3 protein is CASTERGYEQYF. The CDR3 coding sequence is TGCGCCAGCACCGAACGCGGGTACGAGCAGTACTTC.

V is TRBV10-3 and J is TRBJ1-2; 7 bases are a match to TRBD1. Germline lookup yields CDR1 ENHRY and CDR2 SYGVKD. The CDR3 is 16 residues long. Unmatched junction bases numbered 9, after V lost 3 bases and J lost 2 bases. The CDR3 sequence is CAISDSSPGQNYGYTF. The CDR3 region has the DNA TGTGCCATCAGTGACTCGTCACCGGGACAGAACTATGGCTACACCTTC.

V gene TRBV11-1 combines with J gene TRBJ2-1; weak D call: TRBD2 (6 bases). Trimming took off 3 bases at V and 10 bases at J, with 19 bases between the two ends. The CDR3 has 15 residues. Germline CDR1 is SGHAT and CDR2 is FQDESV (reference sequence). The chain's CDR3 is CASSFGSGPSREQFF. The CDR3 DNA reads as TGTGCCAGCAGCTTTGGGAGCGGGCCGTCTAGGGAGCAGTTCTTC.

The J gene is TRBJ1-1, the V gene TRBV4-2; 7 positions agree with TRBD1. V was clipped by 0 bases and J by 1 base; unmatched bases: 2. This CDR3 is 15 amino acids long. Germline lookup yields CDR1 LGHNA and CDR2 YNFKEQ. The CDR3 DNA sequence: TGTGCCAGCAGCCAAGATCCAGGGGGGAACACTGAAGCTTTCTTT. It translates to CASSQDPGGNTEAFF.

The chain employs TRBV27 and TRBJ2-7; maybe TRBD1 (6 bases). Germline V gives CDR1 MNHEY, CDR2 SMNVEV (reference sequence). V was shortened by 3 bases and J by 3 bases, with 15 bases between the two germline ends. This CDR3 spans 15 amino acids. This chain's CDR3 is CASSFAGTPNYEQYF. The CDR3, as DNA: TGTGCCAGCAGTTTTGCCGGGACACCAAACTACGAGCAGTACTTC.

This chain uses TRBV7-9 with TRBJ2-1; D unresolved. V was pared by 1 base and J by 10 bases, with 11 bases between. This CDR3 has 13 residues. CDR1 and CDR2 (germline): SEHNR, FQNEAQ (reference sequence). The CDR3 nucleotides read TGTGCCAGCAGCTTAGAAGACGGAGCGGAGCAGTTCTTC. Translated: CASSLEDGAEQFF.

The gene calls are TRBV5-1 and TRBJ1-2, with a possible D match to TRBD1 (6 bases). The length of the CDR3 is 14 residues. With 2 bases removed from V and 3 bases from J, the gap between germline ends came to 11 bases. CDR1 and CDR2 from the germline V gene are SGHRS and YFSETQ. This chain's CDR3 is CASSLQGQDYGYTF. In DNA, the CDR3 is TGCGCCAGCAGCTTACAGGGACAAGACTATGGCTACACCTTC.

This clone appeared a few times. The chain is built from TRBV4-1 and TRBJ1-6; 7 nucleotides agree with TRBD1. Losses at the gene ends were 1 base for V and 4 bases for J; bases not matched to a gene: 1. Germline V gives CDR1 MGHRA, CDR2 YSYEKL. This CDR3 has 15 amino acids. This CDR3 reads CASSQATGYNSPLHF. CDR3 in DNA: TGCGCCAGCAGCCAAGCGACAGGGTATAATTCACCCCTCCACTTT.

This clone has only one observation. The gene calls are TRBV10-3 and TRBJ1-1; perhaps TRBD1 as D (6 bases). Germline V CDR1 and CDR2: ENHRY, SYGVKD. This CDR3 is built from 12 residues. With 7 bases removed from V and 4 bases from J, the gap between germline ends came to 10 bases. CDR3 DNA sequence: TGTGCCATCAAGGCAGGGGCCACTGAAGCTTTCTTT. Amino acid sequence: CAIKAGATEAFF.

The chain is built from TRBV15 and TRBJ2-7, with D perhaps matching TRBD2 (6 bases). V lost 2 bases and J 6 bases, leaving 14 bases between the germline ends. This CDR3 is built from 14 residues. Germline V lookup: CDR1 LNHNV, CDR2 YYDKDF (reference sequence). The CDR3 sequence: CATSRFQGGSEQYF. Written as DNA, the CDR3 is TGTGCCACCAGCAGATTCCAGGGAGGATCCGAGCAGTACTTC.

The J gene is TRBJ2-7, the V gene TRBV10-3, with D uncertain. The CDR3 contains 12 residues. Trimming took off 7 bases at V and 2 bases at J, with 9 bases between the two ends. From germline, CDR1 is ENHRY and CDR2 SYGVKD. The CDR3: CAIMSPPYEQYF. CDR3 sequence (DNA): TGTGCCATCATGTCTCCTCCCTACGAGCAGTACTTC.

The chain joins TRBV6-5 to TRBJ2-1; D possibly corresponds to TRBD2 (6 bases). Germline values: CDR1 MNHEY, CDR2 SVGAGI. Trimming took off 7 bases at V and 9 bases at J, with 13 bases between the two ends. The CDR3 has 12 amino acids. The CDR3 bases are TGTGCCAGCAACGACGGGGGTGGTGAGCAGTTCTTC. Protein: CASNDGGGEQFF.

In its sample, this clone was seen once. This chain links TRBV7-6 with TRBJ2-7; the D gene is possibly TRBD1 (5 bases). The germline gives CDR1 SGHVS, CDR2 FNYEAQ. There are 17 residues in the CDR3. Trimming took 2 bases from V and 0 from J, leaving 17 bases between them. Written as DNA, the CDR3 is TGTGCCAGCAGCTTAAGCCCGAGTGGCAGGGACTCCTACGAGCAGTACTTC. This sequence encodes CASSLSPSGRDSYEQYF.